This entry lists 3 T cell receptor beta chains sequenced from one sample in a study of T cells after somatic rescue of genetic block. The assay was immunoSEQ multiplex PCR, and TCRdb's table has in-frame clones only and misses some. The sample has some 74,000 clones, under 95% seen once. Sample: peripheral blood mononuclear cells (PBMCs). Receptor source: a man between 25 and 39 years old.

This sequence joins TRBV6-5 and TRBJ2-7, with 7 bases fitting TRBD1. Looked up from germline, CDR1 is MNHEY and CDR2 is SVGAGI. The J segment lost 7 bases and the V segment lost 5 bases, leaving 14 bases of the junction unmatched. The CDR3 consists of 15 residues. The CDR3 DNA sequence: TGTGCCAGCAGTCCCCGAGGCAGGGGACAGCTGGAGCAGTACTTC. This sequence encodes CASSPRGRGQLEQYF.

V is TRBV21-1 and J is TRBJ1-6. TRBV21-1 corresponds to a pseudogene. This CDR3 spans 17 amino acids. CDR3 region: CASKPKAAIIYNSPLHF. For the CDR3, the DNA is TGTGCCAGCAAACCCAAGGCCGCCATCATTTATAATTCACCCCTCCACTTT.

The chain is built from TRBV27 and TRBJ2-3, with 10 bases identical to TRBD2. This CDR3 is built from 14 residues. Germline CDR1 is MNHEY and CDR2 is SMNVEV (reference sequence). V lost 10 bases to trimming and J lost 2 bases; unmatched junction nucleotides: 6. The CDR3 is CATGLADVTDTQYF. The CDR3 nucleotides are TGTGCCACCGGACTAGCGGATGTCACAGATACGCAGTATTTT.